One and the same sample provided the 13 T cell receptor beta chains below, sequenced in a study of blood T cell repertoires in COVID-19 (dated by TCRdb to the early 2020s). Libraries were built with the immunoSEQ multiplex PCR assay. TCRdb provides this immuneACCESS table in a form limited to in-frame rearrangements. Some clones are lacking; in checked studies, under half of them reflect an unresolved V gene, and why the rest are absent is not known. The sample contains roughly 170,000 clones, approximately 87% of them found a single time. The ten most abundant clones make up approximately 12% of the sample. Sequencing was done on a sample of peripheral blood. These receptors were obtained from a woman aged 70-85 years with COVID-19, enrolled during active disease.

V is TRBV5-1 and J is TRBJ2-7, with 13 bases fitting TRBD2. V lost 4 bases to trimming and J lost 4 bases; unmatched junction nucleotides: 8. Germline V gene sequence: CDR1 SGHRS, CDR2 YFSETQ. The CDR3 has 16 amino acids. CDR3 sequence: CASSVEWTSGSYEQYF. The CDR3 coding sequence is TGCGCCAGCAGCGTAGAATGGACTAGCGGGAGTTACGAGCAGTACTTC.

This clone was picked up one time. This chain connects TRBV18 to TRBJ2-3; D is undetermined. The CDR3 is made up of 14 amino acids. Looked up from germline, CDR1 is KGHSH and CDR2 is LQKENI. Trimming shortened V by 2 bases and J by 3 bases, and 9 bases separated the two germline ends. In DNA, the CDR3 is TGTGCCAGCTCACCAGATACCCGGACAGATACGCAGTATTTT. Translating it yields CASSPDTRTDTQYF.

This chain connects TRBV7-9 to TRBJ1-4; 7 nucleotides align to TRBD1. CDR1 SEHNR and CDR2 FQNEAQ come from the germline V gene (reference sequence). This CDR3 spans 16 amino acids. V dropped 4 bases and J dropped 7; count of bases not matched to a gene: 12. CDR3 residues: CASSWGMTGLGEKLFF. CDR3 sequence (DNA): TGTGCCAGCAGCTGGGGGATGACAGGGCTGGGTGAAAAACTGTTTTTT.

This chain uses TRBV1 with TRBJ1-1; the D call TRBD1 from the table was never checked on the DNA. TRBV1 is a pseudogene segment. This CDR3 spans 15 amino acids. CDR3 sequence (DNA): TGCACCAGCAGCCCGTTGGACAGGGATGACACTGAAGCTTTCTTT. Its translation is CTSSPLDRDDTEAFF.

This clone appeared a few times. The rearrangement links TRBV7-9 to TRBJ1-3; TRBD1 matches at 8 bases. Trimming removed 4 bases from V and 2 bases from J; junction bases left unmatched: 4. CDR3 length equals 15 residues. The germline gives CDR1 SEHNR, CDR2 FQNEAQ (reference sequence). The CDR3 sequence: CASSYRQGTGNTIYF. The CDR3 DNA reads TGTGCCAGCAGCTATAGACAGGGGACTGGAAACACCATATATTTT.

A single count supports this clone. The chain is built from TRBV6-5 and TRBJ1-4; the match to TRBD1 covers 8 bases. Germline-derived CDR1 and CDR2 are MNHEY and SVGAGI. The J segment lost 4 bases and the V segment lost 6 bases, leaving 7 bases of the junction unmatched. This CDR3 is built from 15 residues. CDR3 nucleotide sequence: TGTGCCAGCAGCGGACAGGGAAGGGATAATGAAAAACTGTTTTTT. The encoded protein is CASSGQGRDNEKLFF.

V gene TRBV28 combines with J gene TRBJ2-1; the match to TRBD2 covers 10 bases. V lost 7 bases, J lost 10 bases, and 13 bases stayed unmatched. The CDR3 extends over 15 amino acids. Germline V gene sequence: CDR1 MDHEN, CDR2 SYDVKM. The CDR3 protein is CASIKTSGMYREQFF. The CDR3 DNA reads TGTGCCAGCATTAAAACTAGCGGGATGTACAGGGAGCAGTTCTTC.

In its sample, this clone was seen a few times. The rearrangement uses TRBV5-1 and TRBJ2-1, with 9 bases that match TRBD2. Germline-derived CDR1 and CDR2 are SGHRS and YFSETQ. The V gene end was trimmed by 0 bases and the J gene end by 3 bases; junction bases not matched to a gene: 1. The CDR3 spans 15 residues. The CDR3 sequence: CASSLASGIYNEQFF. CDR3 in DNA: TGCGCCAGCAGCTTGGCTAGCGGGATCTACAATGAGCAGTTCTTC.

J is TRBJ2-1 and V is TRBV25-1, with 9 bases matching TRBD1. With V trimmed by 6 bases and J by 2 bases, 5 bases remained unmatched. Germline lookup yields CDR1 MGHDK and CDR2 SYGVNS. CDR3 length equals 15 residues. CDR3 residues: CASSPDRGTYNEQFF. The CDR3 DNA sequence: TGTGCCAGCAGCCCCGACAGGGGGACCTACAATGAGCAGTTCTTC.

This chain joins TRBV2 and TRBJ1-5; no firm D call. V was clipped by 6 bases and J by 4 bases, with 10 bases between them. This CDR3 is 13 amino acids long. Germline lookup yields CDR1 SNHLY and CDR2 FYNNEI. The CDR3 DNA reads TGTGCCAGCAGGTTCTCCCAGAATCAGCCCCAGCATTTT. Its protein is CASRFSQNQPQHF.

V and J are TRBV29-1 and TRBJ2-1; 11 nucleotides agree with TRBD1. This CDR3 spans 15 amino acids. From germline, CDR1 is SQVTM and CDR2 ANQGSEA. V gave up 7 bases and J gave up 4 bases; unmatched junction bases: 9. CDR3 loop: CSADGQGASYNEQFF. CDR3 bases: TGCAGCGCAGACGGACAGGGGGCAAGTTACAATGAGCAGTTCTTC.

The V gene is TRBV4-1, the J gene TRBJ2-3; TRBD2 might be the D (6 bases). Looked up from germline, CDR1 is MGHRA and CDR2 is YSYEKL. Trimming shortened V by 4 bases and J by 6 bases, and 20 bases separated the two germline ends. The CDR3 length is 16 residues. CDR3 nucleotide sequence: TGCGCCAGCAGCCGCATGAGTGGAGGGAGCTGGGATACGCAGTATTTT. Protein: CASSRMSGGSWDTQYF.

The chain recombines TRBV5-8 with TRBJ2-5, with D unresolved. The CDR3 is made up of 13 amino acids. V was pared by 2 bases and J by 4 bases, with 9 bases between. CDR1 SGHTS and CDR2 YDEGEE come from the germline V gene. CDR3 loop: CASSFASLETQYF. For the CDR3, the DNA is TGTGCCAGCAGCTTTGCGTCTTTAGAGACCCAGTACTTC.